This T cell receptor beta chain stems from a study of T cell repertoires in cytomegalovirus infection. TCRdb analysed the reads with MiXCR anew, one entry per CDR3 protein. The table records approximately 140,000 distinct CDR3 sequences, 8.8% of them present only once. This clonotype occurred many times. Its target is not known. Whole-study results and caveats: Ex vivo, HLA-C-restricted CMV-specific TCR beta clonotypes prevailed over the rest of the response.

The germline V gene encodes CDR1 SGHRS and CDR2 YFSETQ. The CDR3 extends over 14 amino acids. With 0 bases removed from V and 8 bases from J, the gap between germline ends came to 14 bases. The sample was PBMCs. The chain combines TRBV5-1 with TRBJ1-2, with unresolved D. This TCR derives from a human donor in good health (CMV status not recorded). Some clones in this sample may be carry-over from other donors' samples. This CDR3 is CASSLVATDLGYTF. In DNA, the CDR3 is TGCGCCAGCAGCTTGGTGGCAACCGACTTGGGCTACACCTTC.